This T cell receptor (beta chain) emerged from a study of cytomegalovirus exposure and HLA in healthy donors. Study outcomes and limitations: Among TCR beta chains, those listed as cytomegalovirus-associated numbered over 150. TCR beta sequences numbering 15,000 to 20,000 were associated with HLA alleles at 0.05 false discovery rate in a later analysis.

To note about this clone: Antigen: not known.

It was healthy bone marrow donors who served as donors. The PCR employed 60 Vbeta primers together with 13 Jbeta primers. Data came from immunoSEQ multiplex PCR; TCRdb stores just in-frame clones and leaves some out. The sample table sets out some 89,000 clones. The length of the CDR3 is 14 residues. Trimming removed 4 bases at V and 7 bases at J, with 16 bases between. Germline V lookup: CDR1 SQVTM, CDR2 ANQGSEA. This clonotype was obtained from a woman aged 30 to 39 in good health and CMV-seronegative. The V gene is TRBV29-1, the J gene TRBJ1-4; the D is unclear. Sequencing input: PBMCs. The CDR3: CSVVGSTSGEKLFF. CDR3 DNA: TGCAGCGTTGTGGGTTCAACTTCGGGTGAAAAACTGTTTTTT.